This TCR beta chain comes out of a study of cytomegalovirus exposure and HLA in healthy donors. Findings of the study overall: Confirmation in vitro established that three CMV-associated chains were specific for CMV antigens.

Generated by immunoSEQ multiplex PCR, the TCRdb table keeps only in-frame clones and is missing some. Here the sample spans more than 55,000 clones, 75% to 95% being singletons. The CDR3 runs 16 residues. Germline V CDR1 and CDR2: SNHLY, FYNNEI. V lost 5 bases and J lost 6; bases outside the gene matches: 10. Concerning this clone itself: Its cognate antigen is unknown.

The source is a man between 18 and 35 years old in good health and CMV-seronegative. The sequencing sample was made of PBMCs. The V and J genes are TRBV2 and TRBJ2-2, with 9 bases lining up with TRBD2. Written as DNA, the CDR3 is TGTGCCAGCAGTAGACCTGCGGGAGGGCCCGCCGGGGAGCTGTTTTTT. Encoded protein: CASSRPAGGPAGELFF.